These 30 T cell receptor beta chains share one sample of origin, sequenced in a study of T cell responses to AZD1222 COVID-19 vaccine. The repertoire was sequenced with immunoSEQ multiplex PCR; TCRdb's copy has only in-frame clones and lacks some. The sample lists about 160,000 clones; 94% were seen once. Sequencing used peripheral blood, obtained on day 0 of AZD1222 vaccination. The receptor source for this set is an adult in good health.

The chain links TRBV7-8 to TRBJ1-4, with D uncertain. Trimming took off 4 bases at V and 0 bases at J, with 9 bases between the two ends. Looked up from germline, CDR1 is SGHVS and CDR2 is FQNEAQ. The CDR3 sequence is 15 residues long. CDR3 nucleotides: TGTGCCAGCAGCTCGTCGGGTACAACTAATGAAAAACTGTTTTTT. This translates into CASSSSGTTNEKLFF.

J is TRBJ2-5 and V is TRBV2; 11 bases match TRBD2. Germline CDR1 SNHLY, CDR2 FYNNEI. Unmatched junction bases numbered 9, after V lost 5 bases and J lost 10 bases. This CDR3 is 14 amino acids long. For the CDR3, the DNA is TGTGCCAGCAGTCCGGCTAGCGGGGGGCCAGGCCAGTACTTC. It yields the protein CASSPASGGPGQYF.

The rearrangement uses TRBV5-1 and TRBJ2-5; D call uncertain. This CDR3 region has 14 residues. V lost 3 bases and J lost 5, with 14 bases in between. Germline loops: CDR1 SGHRS, CDR2 YFSETQ. Written as DNA, the CDR3 is TGCGCCAGCAGCTCGACCGACGGGCCCGAGACCCAGTACTTC. Its translation: CASSSTDGPETQYF.

The V and J genes are TRBV5-6 and TRBJ1-2; 7 bases match TRBD1. This CDR3 region has 13 residues. With 5 bases clipped from V and 8 bases from J, the junction kept 9 bases outside the gene matches. Germline CDR1 is SGHDT and CDR2 is YYEEEE. In DNA form, the CDR3 reads TGTGCCAGCAGGACAACAGGGGTGGGAGGCTACACCTTC. Translation: CASRTTGVGGYTF. Full variable domain (outside the CDR3, taken from reference TRBV5-6 and TRBJ1-2): DAGVTQSPTHLIKTRGQQVTLRCSPKSGHDTVSWYQQALGQGPQFIFQYYEEEERQRGNFPDRFSGHQFPNYSSELNVNALLLGDSALYLCASRTTGVGGYTFGSGTRLTVV.

In the case of this clone: Other DNA sequences within the sample encode an identical CDR3. The rearrangement uses TRBV3-1 (or the pseudogene TRBV3-2) and TRBJ1-1; TRBD1 might be the D (5 bases). Per germline, CDR1 LGHDT and CDR2 YNNKEL (reference sequence). The CDR3 is 14 amino acids. V dropped 1 base and J dropped 1 base, with 7 bases sitting between them. CDR3 protein: CASSQGQGNTEAFF. CDR3 nucleotide sequence: TGTGCCAGCAGCCAAGGGCAGGGGAACACTGAAGCTTTCTTT.

This clone was seen only once. This chain uses TRBV18 with TRBJ1-2; no firm D call. Germline assignment: CDR1 KGHSH and CDR2 LQKENI. Trimming cost V 0 bases and J 6 bases, with 8 bases left between them. There are 13 residues in the CDR3. This CDR3 is CASSPPTQDGYTF. The CDR3 nucleotides are TGTGCCAGCTCACCACCGACGCAGGATGGCTACACCTTC.

The chain recombines TRBV28 with TRBJ1-3; 8 bases are a match to TRBD1. CDR3 length: 15 residues. Germline V gene data show CDR1 as MDHEN and CDR2 as SYDVKM. V lost 6 bases to trimming and J lost 3 bases; unmatched junction nucleotides: 7. The CDR3 sequence is CASSSGGAGGNTIYF. For the CDR3, the DNA is TGTGCCAGCAGCTCAGGGGGCGCCGGTGGAAACACCATATATTTT.

The chain employs TRBV19 and TRBJ1-1; D unclear. Germline V gives CDR1 LNHDA, CDR2 SQIVND (reference sequence). The CDR3 is 15 residues long. The germline V and J ends were trimmed by 7 bases and 1 base, with 16 bases remaining between them. CDR3 nucleotides: TGTGCCAGTACCACCTCTTGGCCAGCGAACACTGAAGCTTTCTTT. Its protein product is CASTTSWPANTEAFF.

The chain links TRBV28 to TRBJ1-5, with TRBD1 identical over 7 bases. This CDR3 is built from 13 residues. The germline CDR1 and CDR2 sequences are MDHEN and SYDVKM. V shed 6 bases and J 5 bases; nucleotides not matched to a gene: 4. CDR3 in amino acids: CASRQGPHQPQHF. The CDR3 nucleotides read TGTGCCAGCAGACAGGGGCCCCATCAGCCCCAGCATTTT. Combining the CDR3 with reference TRBV28 and TRBJ1-5 gives the whole variable domain DVKVTQSSRYLVKRTGEKVFLECVQDMDHENMFWYRQDPGLGLRLIYFSYDVKMKEKGDIPEGYSVSREKKERFSLILESASTNQTSMYLCASRQGPHQPQHFGDGTRLSIL.

The chain couples TRBV28 to TRBJ2-5; D is undetermined. CDR3 length: 14 amino acids. Trimming cost V 2 bases and J 5 bases, with 12 bases left between them. Per the germline V gene, CDR1 is MDHEN and CDR2 is SYDVKM. CDR3 sequence: CASSLEQSWETQYF. In DNA, the CDR3 is TGTGCCAGCAGTTTAGAACAGTCGTGGGAGACCCAGTACTTC. The entire variable domain, with the rest obtained from reference TRBV28 and TRBJ2-5, is as follows: DVKVTQSSRYLVKRTGEKVFLECVQDMDHENMFWYRQDPGLGLRLIYFSYDVKMKEKGDIPEGYSVSREKKERFSLILESASTNQTSMYLCASSLEQSWETQYFGPGTRLLVL.

This sequence joins TRBV2 and TRBJ1-1; D remains unclear. Trimming took off 2 bases at V and 1 base at J, with 8 bases between the two ends. This CDR3 has 14 residues. Germline V gives CDR1 SNHLY, CDR2 FYNNEI. This CDR3 is CASSETRSNTEAFF. In DNA form, the CDR3 reads TGTGCCAGCAGTGAAACTAGGTCGAACACTGAAGCTTTCTTT. Full variable domain (remainder filled in from reference TRBV2 and TRBJ1-1): EPEVTQTPSHQVTQMGQEVILRCVPISNHLYFYWYRQILGQKVEFLVSFYNNEISEKSEIFDDQFSVERPDGSNFTLKIRSTKLEDSAMYFCASSETRSNTEAFFGQGTRLTVV.

CDR3 sequence reads: CASSLDRGANEKLFF. CDR3 DNA sequence: TGCGCCAGCAGCTTGGACAGGGGAGCTAATGAAAAACTGTTTTTT. The rearrangement links TRBV5-1 to TRBJ1-4, with 7 bases lining up with TRBD1. Germline loops: CDR1 SGHRS, CDR2 YFSETQ. The V segment lost 0 bases and the J segment 3 bases; nucleotides outside the gene matches: 2. The CDR3 runs 15 residues.

The chain combines TRBV7-6 with TRBJ1-2, with D hard to call. Germline CDR1 SGHVS, CDR2 FNYEAQ. Trimming took 4 bases from V and 4 from J, leaving 22 bases between them. The CDR3 has 17 amino acids. The chain's CDR3 is CASSSEPPQRFAYGYTF. CDR3 DNA sequence: TGTGCCAGCAGCTCGGAACCCCCACAAAGGTTTGCCTATGGCTACACCTTC.

This chain links TRBV2 with TRBJ2-7; D perhaps matches TRBD1 (5 bases). V lost 4 bases, J lost 0 bases, and 19 bases lay in between. There are 17 residues in the CDR3. Germline loops: CDR1 SNHLY, CDR2 FYNNEI. The CDR3 coding sequence is TGTGCCAGCAGTGCGAGACAGCCGCTCGGACGCTCCTACGAGCAGTACGTC. It codes for CASSARQPLGRSYEQYV.

This clone was recorded only once. The rearrangement links TRBV5-8 to TRBJ1-5; TRBD1 might be the D (6 bases). The CDR3 length is 14 residues. CDR1 and CDR2 (germline): SGHTS, YDEGEE. The germline V and J ends were trimmed by 4 bases and 3 bases, with 11 bases remaining between them. DNA of the CDR3: TGTGCCAGCAGCCGAGGACAGCCCAATCAGCCCCAGCATTTT. This encodes CASSRGQPNQPQHF.

This chain links TRBV5-1 with TRBJ2-2; D might be TRBD1 or TRBD2, each matching 5 bases. The germline V gene has CDR1 SGHRS and CDR2 YFSETQ. CDR3 length equals 14 residues. V dropped 3 bases and J dropped 2 bases, with 8 bases sitting between them. The CDR3 loop reads CASSSGDNTGELFF. The CDR3 DNA follows: TGCGCCAGCAGCTCTGGGGACAACACCGGGGAGCTGTTTTTT.

The J gene is TRBJ1-1, the V gene TRBV2; 7 bases match TRBD1. Germline V lookup: CDR1 SNHLY, CDR2 FYNNEI. J lost 6 bases, V lost 9 bases, and 16 bases had no gene match. This CDR3 contains 15 residues. The CDR3 DNA follows: TGTGCCAGTATCTACTCCGGGACAGAGAATTCTGAAGCTTTCTTT. Residues: CASIYSGTENSEAFF.

The chain joins TRBV19 to TRBJ2-1; 7 positions match TRBD2. The CDR3 sequence is 18 residues long. Germline CDR1 reads LNHDA; CDR2 reads SQIVND (reference sequence). The trim removed 3 bases at V and 0 bases at J, leaving 11 bases unmatched. The CDR3 sequence: CASSMLVGGGLSYNEQFF. In DNA, the CDR3 is TGTGCCAGTAGTATGCTTGTGGGGGGGGGACTCTCCTACAATGAGCAGTTCTTC.

The chain joins TRBV9 to TRBJ2-2; the match to TRBD2 covers 10 bases. The CDR3 spans 15 residues. CDR1 and CDR2 (germline): SGDLS, YYNGEE. V was clipped by 1 base and J by 11 bases; unmatched bases: 8. Here the CDR3 DNA reads TGTGCCAGCAGCGTAACTAGCGGGATAAGGGGAGAGCTGTTTTTT. Its translation is CASSVTSGIRGELFF.

The chain carries TRBV10-3 and TRBJ1-2, with D unresolved. V was trimmed by 5 bases and J by 0 bases, leaving 4 bases between them. The CDR3 runs to 12 residues. Germline V gene sequence: CDR1 ENHRY, CDR2 SYGVKD. CDR3 sequence: CAISTANYGYTF. DNA for the CDR3: TGTGCCATCAGTACGGCTAACTATGGCTACACCTTC.

The chain employs TRBV6-2 or TRBV6-3 and TRBJ2-5, with D possibly TRBD2 on 6 matching bases. The CDR3 runs 17 residues. Trimming stripped 2 bases from V and 2 bases from J, with 18 bases between. Germline values: CDR1 MNHEY, CDR2 SVGEGT. The CDR3 is CASSYGWGEPRQETQYF. CDR3 in DNA: TGTGCCAGCAGTTACGGGTGGGGGGAGCCTCGTCAAGAGACCCAGTACTTC.

The J gene is TRBJ2-5, the V gene TRBV2; weak D call: TRBD2 (6 bases). The CDR3 is 15 residues long. The germline V gene encodes CDR1 SNHLY and CDR2 FYNNEI. Between the trimmed V and J ends, which lost 6 bases and 5 bases, there was a span of 19 bases. The CDR3 DNA reads as TGTGCCAGCAGGTCGACTAGGAAGGGCGGTGAGACCCAGTACTTC. Translating it yields CASRSTRKGGETQYF.

The rearrangement links TRBV6-5 to TRBJ2-3; D is unclear. The germline V gene has CDR1 MNHEY and CDR2 SVGAGI. The CDR3 loop spans 13 amino acids. The V and J ends lost 7 bases and 8 bases respectively, with 16 bases between them. The CDR3: CASMFDTSGTQYF. As DNA, the CDR3 is TGTGCCAGCATGTTTGACACCTCGGGTACGCAGTATTTT.

This clone has a single count. The rearrangement uses TRBV5-1 and TRBJ2-7; 7 positions match TRBD2. V lost 4 bases and J lost 4; bases outside the gene matches: 14. Germline values: CDR1 SGHRS, CDR2 YFSETQ. The CDR3 has 16 amino acids. The CDR3 reads CASSPGGASGLYEQYV. CDR3 DNA: TGCGCCAGCAGCCCTGGAGGGGCTAGCGGACTTTACGAGCAGTACGTC.

A single count supports this clone. The V call is TRBV20-1, the J call TRBJ1-1; unclear D gene. This CDR3 has 10 amino acids. Germline V gene sequence: CDR1 DFQATT, CDR2 SNEGSKA (reference sequence). The germline V and J ends were trimmed by 4 bases and 3 bases, with 3 bases remaining between them. As DNA, the CDR3 is TGCAGTGCTACCCACACTGAAGCTTTCTTT. It encodes CSATHTEAFF.

This chain joins TRBV18 and TRBJ1-3; D unclear. V was trimmed by 0 bases and J by 1 base, leaving 10 bases between them. The CDR3 loop spans 16 amino acids. Germline V lookup: CDR1 KGHSH, CDR2 LQKENI. The CDR3 sequence is CASSPPGPSSGNTIYF. The CDR3 DNA sequence: TGTGCCAGCTCACCACCAGGCCCGTCTTCTGGAAACACCATATATTTT.

The V gene is TRBV7-8, the J gene TRBJ1-6; unclear D gene. V lost 1 base to trimming and J lost 7 bases, with 8 bases between them. This CDR3 region has 14 residues. Germline V lookup: CDR1 SGHVS, CDR2 FQNEAQ. The CDR3 coding sequence is TGTGCCAGCAGCTTAGTCTCGCAAAATTCACCCCTCCACTTT. It is translated as CASSLVSQNSPLHF.

This clone was seen a single time. The chain uses TRBV4-2 and TRBJ1-5, with 7 nucleotides matching TRBD1. The V gene end was trimmed by 1 base and the J gene end by 2 bases; junction bases not matched to a gene: 2. The CDR3 consists of 15 residues. Looked up from germline, CDR1 is LGHNA and CDR2 is YNFKEQ. The CDR3 spells CASSQGDRGNQPQHF. DNA of the CDR3: TGTGCCAGCAGCCAAGGAGACAGGGGCAATCAGCCCCAGCATTTT.

The chain combines TRBV27 with TRBJ2-1; 10 nucleotides match TRBD2. Germline CDR1 MNHEY, CDR2 SMNVEV (reference sequence). J was trimmed by 4 bases and V by 5 bases; bases with no gene match: 5. The CDR3 contains 15 residues. DNA for the CDR3: TGTGCCAGCAGTCGGAGCGGGGGGGGTTACAATGAGCAGTTCTTC. Translation gives CASSRSGGGYNEQFF.

This clone was detected a few times. The chain links TRBV3-1 (or the pseudogene TRBV3-2) to TRBJ1-1; 9 bases match TRBD1. V lost 4 bases and J lost 1; bases outside the gene matches: 4. CDR3 length equals 15 residues. The germline gives CDR1 LGHDT, CDR2 YNNKEL (reference sequence). In nucleotides, the CDR3 is TGTGCCAGCAGCCGGGGGGGACAGGGGAACACTGAAGCTTTCTTT. It specifies CASSRGGQGNTEAFF.